This T cell receptor beta chain was sequenced for a study of blood T cell repertoires in COVID-19. Trimming at V came to 7 bases and at J to 1 base, leaving 13 bases not matched to a gene. The germline gives CDR1 GTSNPN, CDR2 SVGIG (reference sequence). This CDR3 spans 16 amino acids. This table comes from immunoSEQ multiplex PCR, and its TCRdb copy is limited to in-frame clones, with some not included. The profile shows some 120,000 clones, approximately 84% of them singletons. The TCR comes from a human donor in a cohort sampled during active COVID-19. Sequenced sample: peripheral blood. The chain employs TRBV30 and TRBJ2-3; 8 nucleotides match TRBD2. CDR3 nucleotides: TGTGCCTCGGACGTAGACACTAGCGGTCGCACAGATACGCAGTATTTT. Its protein product is CASDVDTSGRTDTQYF.